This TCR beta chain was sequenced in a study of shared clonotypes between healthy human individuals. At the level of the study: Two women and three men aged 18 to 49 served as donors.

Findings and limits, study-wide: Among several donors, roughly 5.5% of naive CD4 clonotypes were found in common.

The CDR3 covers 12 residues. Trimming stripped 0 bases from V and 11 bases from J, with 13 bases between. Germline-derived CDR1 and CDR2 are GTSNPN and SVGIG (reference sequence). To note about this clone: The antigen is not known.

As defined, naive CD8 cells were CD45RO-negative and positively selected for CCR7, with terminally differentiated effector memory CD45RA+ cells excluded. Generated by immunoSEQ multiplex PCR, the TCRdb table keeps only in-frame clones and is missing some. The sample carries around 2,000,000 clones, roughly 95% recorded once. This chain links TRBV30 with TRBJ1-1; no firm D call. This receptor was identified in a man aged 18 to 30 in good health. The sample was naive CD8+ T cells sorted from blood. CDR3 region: CAWSVTPKRAFF. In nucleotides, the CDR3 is TGTGCCTGGAGTGTAACACCGAAACGGGCTTTCTTT.